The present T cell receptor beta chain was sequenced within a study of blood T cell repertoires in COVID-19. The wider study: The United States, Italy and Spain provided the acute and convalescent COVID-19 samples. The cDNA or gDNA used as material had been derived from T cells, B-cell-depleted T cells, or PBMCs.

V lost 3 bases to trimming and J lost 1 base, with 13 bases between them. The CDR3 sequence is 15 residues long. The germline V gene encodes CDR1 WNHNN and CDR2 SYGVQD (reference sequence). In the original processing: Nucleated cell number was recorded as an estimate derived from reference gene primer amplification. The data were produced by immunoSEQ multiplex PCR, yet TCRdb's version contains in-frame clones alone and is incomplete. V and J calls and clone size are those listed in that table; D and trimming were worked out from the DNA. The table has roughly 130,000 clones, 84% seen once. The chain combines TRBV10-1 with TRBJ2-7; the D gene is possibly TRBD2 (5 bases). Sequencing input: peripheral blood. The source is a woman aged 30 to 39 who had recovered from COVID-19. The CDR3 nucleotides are TGCGCCAGCAGTGATCCCAGCGGTGGGTCCTACGAGCAGTACTTC. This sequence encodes CASSDPSGGSYEQYF.